A single sample gave rise to the 17 T cell receptor beta chains below, sequenced in a study of cytomegalovirus exposure and HLA in healthy donors. PCR was performed using 60 Vbeta and 13 Jbeta primers. Repertoires were generated with immunoSEQ multiplex PCR, while TCRdb's copy carries only in-frame clones and drops some. The sample lists around 100,000 clones, approximately 70% seen once, with around 9% in the top ten. What was sequenced was PBMCs. These receptor sequences come from a man aged 30-40 years in good health and CMV-seropositive.

The chain uses TRBV29-1 and TRBJ1-2, with D maybe TRBD1 (6 bases). V lost 5 bases, J lost 8 bases, and 15 bases lay in between. Germline V gene data show CDR1 as SQVTM and CDR2 as ANQGSEA. The CDR3 spans 12 residues. In nucleotides, the CDR3 is TGCAGCGTTATACAGGGAGTGGACGGCTACACCTTC. It encodes CSVIQGVDGYTF.

The V gene is TRBV12-2, the J gene TRBJ2-2; whether TRBD2, the table's D call, matches the DNA was not checked. TRBV12-2 is classified as a pseudogene. The length of the CDR3 is 15 residues. DNA for the CDR3: TGTGCAAGTCGCTTCCCAGCCCCCGGGGCCGGGGAGCTGTTTTTT. Encoded protein: CASRFPAPGAGELFF.

The rearrangement links TRBV5-1 to TRBJ2-1; TRBD2 matches at 13 bases. From germline, CDR1 is SGHRS and CDR2 YFSETQ. The V gene end was trimmed by 4 bases and the J gene end by 9 bases; junction bases not matched to a gene: 7. This CDR3 has 15 amino acids. This chain's CDR3 is CASSDTSGGAGEQFF. The CDR3 nucleotides are TGCGCCAGCAGCGATACTAGCGGGGGGGCAGGTGAGCAGTTCTTC. The entire variable domain, with the rest obtained from reference TRBV5-1 and TRBJ2-1, is as follows: KAGVTQTPRYLIKTRGQQVTLSCSPISGHRSVSWYQQTPGQGLQFLFEYFSETQRNKGNFPGRFSGRQFSNSRSEMNVSTLELGDSALYLCASSDTSGGAGEQFFGPGTRLTVL.

V is TRBV27 and J is TRBJ2-1, with 11 bases fitting TRBD2. This CDR3 has 16 amino acids. Germline assignment: CDR1 MNHEY and CDR2 SMNVEV (reference sequence). J lost 3 bases, V lost 5 bases, and 6 bases had no gene match. The CDR3 nucleotides are TGTGCCAGCAGTCCCAAGGGACTAGCGGACTACAATGAGCAGTTCTTC. This gives the protein CASSPKGLADYNEQFF.

This chain links TRBV5-1 with TRBJ1-4; the D is unclear. V was clipped by 0 bases and J by 4 bases, with 7 bases between them. In germline, CDR1 is SGHRS, CDR2 YFSETQ. CDR3 size: 14 residues. The DNA for the CDR3 is TGCGCCAGCAGCTTGGCCCTTATTAATGAAAAACTGTTTTTT. Encoded protein: CASSLALINEKLFF. Full variable domain (remainder filled in from reference TRBV5-1 and TRBJ1-4): KAGVTQTPRYLIKTRGQQVTLSCSPISGHRSVSWYQQTPGQGLQFLFEYFSETQRNKGNFPGRFSGRQFSNSRSEMNVSTLELGDSALYLCASSLALINEKLFFGSGTQLSVL.

The V gene is TRBV6-5, the J gene TRBJ2-3; weak D call: TRBD2 (5 bases). Trimming stripped 2 bases from V and 6 bases from J, with 9 bases between. Germline V gene sequence: CDR1 MNHEY, CDR2 SVGAGI. The CDR3 totals 13 residues. The CDR3 DNA sequence: TGTGCCAGCAGTTACCTAGCCAAGGATACGCAGTATTTT. Translated, it gives CASSYLAKDTQYF.

This clone was counted only a few times. This chain links TRBV5-1 with TRBJ1-3, with TRBD1 identical over 11 bases. The V gene end was trimmed by 5 bases and the J gene end by 1 base; junction bases not matched to a gene: 8. Germline-derived CDR1 and CDR2 are SGHRS and YFSETQ. CDR3 length equals 17 residues. CDR3 in DNA: TGCGCCAGCAGACAAGGGACAGGGGGGTTATCTGGAAACACCATATATTTT. Its translation is CASRQGTGGLSGNTIYF.

The V and J genes are TRBV10-3 and TRBJ2-7, with 7 bases fitting TRBD1. This CDR3 has 14 residues. CDR1 and CDR2 from the germline V gene are ENHRY and SYGVKD. Trimming took 0 bases from V and 4 from J; bases not matched to a gene: 3. The CDR3 DNA is TGTGCCATCAGTGAGTCCGGGACAGAGTACGAGCAGTACTTC. It encodes CAISESGTEYEQYF.

The gene calls are TRBV30 and TRBJ1-2; possible D gene TRBD1, 5 bases. Germline lookup yields CDR1 GTSNPN and CDR2 SVGIG (reference sequence). The V end was cut by 2 bases, the J end by 2 bases, with 15 bases between. This CDR3 has 15 amino acids. The CDR3 is CAWSKAGSFNYGYTF. The CDR3 DNA follows: TGTGCCTGGAGTAAGGCAGGGTCCTTCAACTATGGCTACACCTTC.

The V and J genes are TRBV27 and TRBJ2-4, with a weak D call TRBD1 (5 bases). This CDR3 comprises 14 residues. Germline CDR1 and CDR2: MNHEY and SMNVEV (reference sequence). Trimming took 5 bases from V and 2 from J, leaving 10 bases between them. The CDR3 DNA sequence: TGTGCCAGCAGTACTCGACAGACCAAAAACATTCAGTACTTC. It translates to CASSTRQTKNIQYF.

The V gene is TRBV5-6, the J gene TRBJ1-2; 7 bases align to TRBD1. Trimming took 4 bases from V and 3 from J; bases not matched to a gene: 3. Germline CDR1 reads SGHDT; CDR2 reads YYEEEE. The CDR3 has 13 amino acids. CDR3 nucleotide sequence: TGTGCCAGCAGCCTCCAGGGGGACTATGGCTACACCTTC. Protein: CASSLQGDYGYTF.

This sequence joins TRBV7-2 and TRBJ1-5; no definite D call. Looked up from germline, CDR1 is SGHTA and CDR2 is FQGNSA. V was clipped by 4 bases and J by 0 bases, with 10 bases between them. The CDR3 consists of 15 residues. The CDR3 spells CASSYVGDSNQPQHF. The CDR3 DNA is TGTGCCAGCAGCTACGTCGGGGATAGCAATCAGCCCCAGCATTTT. Complete variable domain (other parts from reference TRBV7-2 and TRBJ1-5): GAGVSQSPSNKVTEKGKDVELRCDPISGHTALYWYRQSLGQGLEFLIYFQGNSAPDKSGLPSDRFSAERTGGSVSTLTIQRTQQEDSAVYLCASSYVGDSNQPQHFGDGTRLSIL.

This clone has more than one count but fewer than ten. This chain uses TRBV4-1 with TRBJ2-3, with 15 bases lining up with TRBD2. The CDR3 sequence is 21 residues long. The junction had 12 bases not matched to a gene; V was cut back by 1 base and J by 1 base. CDR1 MGHRA and CDR2 YSYEKL come from the germline V gene. CDR3 nucleotides: TGCGCCAGCAGCCAAGGTGCTAGGACTAGCGGGAGGGCCTGGGGCACAGATACGCAGTATTTT. This sequence encodes CASSQGARTSGRAWGTDTQYF.

The V and J genes are TRBV28 and TRBJ1-4; D might be TRBD1 (5 bases). The V gene lost 8 bases and the J gene lost 3 bases, with 10 bases spanning the gap. Looked up from germline, CDR1 is MDHEN and CDR2 is SYDVKM. The CDR3 totals 13 residues. In DNA, the CDR3 is TGTGCCAGCCACGGGACTCCTAATGAAAAACTGTTTTTT. Protein product: CASHGTPNEKLFF.

V is TRBV4-1 and J is TRBJ2-1; no reliable D call. Germline loops: CDR1 MGHRA, CDR2 YSYEKL. This CDR3 region has 15 residues. Trimming pared 0 bases from V and 2 bases from J, leaving 8 bases between. The CDR3, as DNA: TGCGCCAGCAGCCAAGATGAGGATCCCTACAATGAGCAGTTCTTC. This gives the protein CASSQDEDPYNEQFF.

V is TRBV5-1 and J is TRBJ2-5, with D perhaps TRBD1 (6 bases). Germline values: CDR1 SGHRS, CDR2 YFSETQ. CDR3 length: 16 residues. Deletions cut 2 bases from V and 5 bases from J, with 19 bases between. The CDR3 reads CASSFGRGIFSETQYF. Written as DNA, the CDR3 is TGCGCCAGCAGCTTCGGCAGGGGAATATTTTCGGAGACCCAGTACTTC.

V and J are TRBV27 and TRBJ2-5, with 11 nucleotides matching TRBD1. Germline-derived CDR1 and CDR2 are MNHEY and SMNVEV (reference sequence). The trim removed 3 bases at V and 9 bases at J, leaving 3 bases unmatched. This CDR3 is built from 13 residues. The CDR3 spells CASSLGQGVAQYF. The CDR3 region has the DNA TGTGCCAGCAGTTTGGGACAGGGGGTGGCCCAGTACTTC.